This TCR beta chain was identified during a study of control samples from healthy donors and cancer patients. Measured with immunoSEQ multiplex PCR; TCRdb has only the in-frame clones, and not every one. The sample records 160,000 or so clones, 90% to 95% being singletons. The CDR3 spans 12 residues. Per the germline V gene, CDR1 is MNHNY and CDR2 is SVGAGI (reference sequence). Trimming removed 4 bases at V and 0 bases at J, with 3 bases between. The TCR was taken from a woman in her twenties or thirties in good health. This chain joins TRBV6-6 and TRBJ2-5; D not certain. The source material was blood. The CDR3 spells CASSWHQETQYF. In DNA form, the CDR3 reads TGTGCCAGCAGTTGGCACCAAGAGACCCAGTACTTC.